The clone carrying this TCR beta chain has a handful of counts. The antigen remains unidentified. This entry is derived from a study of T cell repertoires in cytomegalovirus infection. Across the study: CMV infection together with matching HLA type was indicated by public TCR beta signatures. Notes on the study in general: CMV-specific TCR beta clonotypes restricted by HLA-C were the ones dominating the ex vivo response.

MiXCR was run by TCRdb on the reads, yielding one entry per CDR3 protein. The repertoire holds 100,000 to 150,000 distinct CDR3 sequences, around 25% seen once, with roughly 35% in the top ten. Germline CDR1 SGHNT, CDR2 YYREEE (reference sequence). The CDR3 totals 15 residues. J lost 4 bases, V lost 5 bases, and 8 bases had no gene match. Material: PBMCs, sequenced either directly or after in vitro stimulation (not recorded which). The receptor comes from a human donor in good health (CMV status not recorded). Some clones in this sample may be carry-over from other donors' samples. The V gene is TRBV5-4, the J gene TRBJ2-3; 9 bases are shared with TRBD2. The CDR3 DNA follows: TGTGCCAGCAGGAGTAGCGGGAGTGGCGCAGATACGCAGTATTTT. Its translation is CASRSSGSGADTQYF.